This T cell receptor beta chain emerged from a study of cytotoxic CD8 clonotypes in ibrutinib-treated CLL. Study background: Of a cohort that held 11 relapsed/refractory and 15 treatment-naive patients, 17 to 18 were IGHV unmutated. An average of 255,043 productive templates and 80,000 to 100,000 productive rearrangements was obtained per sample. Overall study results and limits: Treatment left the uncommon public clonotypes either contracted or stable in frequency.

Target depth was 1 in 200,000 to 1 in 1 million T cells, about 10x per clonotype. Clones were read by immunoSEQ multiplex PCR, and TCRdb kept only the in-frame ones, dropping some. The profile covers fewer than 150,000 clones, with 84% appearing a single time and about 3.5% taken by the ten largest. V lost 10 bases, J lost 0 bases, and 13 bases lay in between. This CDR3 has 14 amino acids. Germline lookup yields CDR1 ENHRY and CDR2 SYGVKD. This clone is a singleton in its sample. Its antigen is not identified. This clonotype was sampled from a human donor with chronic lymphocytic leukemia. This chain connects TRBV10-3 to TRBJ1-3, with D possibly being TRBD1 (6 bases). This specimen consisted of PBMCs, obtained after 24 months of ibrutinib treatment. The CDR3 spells CASETGSSGNTIYF. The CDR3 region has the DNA TGTGCCAGCGAAACAGGGAGCTCTGGAAACACCATATATTTT.